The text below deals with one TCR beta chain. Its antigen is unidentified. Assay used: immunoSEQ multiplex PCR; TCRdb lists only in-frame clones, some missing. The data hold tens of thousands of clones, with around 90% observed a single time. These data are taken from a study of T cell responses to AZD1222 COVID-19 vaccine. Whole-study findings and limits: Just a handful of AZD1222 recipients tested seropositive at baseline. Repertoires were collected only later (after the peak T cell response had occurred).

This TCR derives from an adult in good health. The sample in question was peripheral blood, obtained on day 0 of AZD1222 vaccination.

CDR3 bases: TGTGCCAGCAGCCAAGAGCAGGCTAACAATGAGCAGTTCTTC. Its protein is CASSQEQANNEQFF. V gene TRBV4-2 combines with J gene TRBJ2-1; D uncertain. Germline V gene data show CDR1 as LGHNA and CDR2 as YNFKEQ. V was pared by 0 bases and J by 5 bases, with 8 bases between. The CDR3 covers 14 residues.